This T cell receptor beta chain was recovered during a study of cytomegalovirus exposure and HLA in healthy donors. Points from the study as a whole: Investigators reported 150 to 200 TCR beta chains as tied to cytomegalovirus. HLA alleles were associated with around 17,000 TCR beta sequences in a later analysis at 0.05 false discovery rate. TRBV6-2, TRBV6-3 and some other V segments were excluded as indistinguishable. Fewer N-insertions (relative to the roughly 610-donor mean) were reportedly seen in an Asian-associated ancestry cluster in a later analysis.

Per germline, CDR1 MNHEY and CDR2 SVGAGI. This CDR3 has 16 amino acids. V dropped 0 bases and J dropped 1 base, with 10 bases sitting between them. The PCR ran on 60 Vbeta and 13 Jbeta primers. The table came from immunoSEQ multiplex PCR; TCRdb's copy has only in-frame clones and leaves some out. The table records approximately 170,000 clones, roughly 77% of them present only once. Turning to this clone: Its antigen is undetermined.

The clonotype comes from a woman in her thirties in good health and CMV-seropositive. V and J are TRBV6-5 and TRBJ2-1; perhaps TRBD2 as D (6 bases). Sequenced: PBMCs. Written as DNA, the CDR3 is TGTGCCAGCAGTTACTCGTGGCGGGGATCCTACAATGAGCAGTTCTTC. Residues: CASSYSWRGSYNEQFF.